This T cell receptor (beta chain) was identified in a study of T cell repertoires in cytomegalovirus infection (dated by TCRdb to between 2018 and 2021). Looking at the study overall: Because public TCR beta signatures pointed to carriage of CMV infection together with the matching HLA type, the HLA type of each donor mattered for the analysis. The investigation overall reported the following: The ex vivo response was dominated by HLA-C-restricted CMV-specific TCR beta clonotypes, which also provided the single most frequent clonotype in two of eight donors. In both this cohort and an independent approximately 350-donor cohort, the cumulative frequency of public TCR beta family members distinguished carriers of CMV infection plus the relevant HLA type.

Details on this clonotype: Its antigen remains undetermined. Base qualities are not recorded, but no much larger clone differs from it by a single base.

The germline V gene specifies SQVTM as CDR1 and ANQGSEA as CDR2. Trimming at the junction amounts to 8 bases on V and 0 bases on J, and the germline ends lie 16 bases apart. Reading from cysteine to phenylalanine, the CDR3 counts 14 amino acids. The DNA shown is the 42-base CDR3, in frame from base 1. Sequencer: Illumina HiSeq 1500. TCRdb redid the processing of the public reads, applying fastp at Q25 and MiXCR, and retained in-frame beta chains. Under each unique CDR3 protein, matching rows form one entry showing the most common genes and DNA. The sample table holds 450,000 to 600,000 distinct CDR3 sequences, of which approximately 10% were seen once. The leading ten clones occupy 10% of the sample.

The receptor's source is a human donor in good health (CMV status not recorded). Some clones in this sample may be carry-over from other donors' samples. Sequencing input: PBMCs. Recombination connected TRBV29-1 to TRBJ1-1; the D gene is unclear. The nucleotide sequence is given as TGCAGCTTCCGAGGTGGGAGCATGAACACTGAAGCTTTCTTT. Its coded protein is CSFRGGSMNTEAFF.